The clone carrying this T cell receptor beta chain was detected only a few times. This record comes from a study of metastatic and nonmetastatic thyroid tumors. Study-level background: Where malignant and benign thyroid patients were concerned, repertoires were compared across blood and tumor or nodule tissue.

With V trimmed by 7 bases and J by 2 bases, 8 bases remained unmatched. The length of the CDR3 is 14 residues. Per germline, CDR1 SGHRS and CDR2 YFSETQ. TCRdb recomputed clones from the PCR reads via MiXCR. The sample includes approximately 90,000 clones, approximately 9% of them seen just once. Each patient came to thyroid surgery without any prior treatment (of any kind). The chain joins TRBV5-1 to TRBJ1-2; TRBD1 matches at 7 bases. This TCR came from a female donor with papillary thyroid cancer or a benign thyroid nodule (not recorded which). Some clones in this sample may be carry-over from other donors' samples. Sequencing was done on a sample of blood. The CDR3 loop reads CASGEQGPNYGYTF. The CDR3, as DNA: TGCGCCAGCGGAGAACAGGGGCCAAACTATGGCTACACCTTC.